This T cell receptor (beta chain) was captured in a study of monozygotic twins with inflammatory bowel disease. After re-calling the 5' RACE reads, TCRdb lists one entry per CDR3 protein, DNA absent. This sample contains 350,000 to 500,000 distinct CDR3 sequences. The CDR3 has 14 residues. CDR1 and CDR2 from the germline V gene are DFQATT and SNEGSKA (reference sequence). The rearrangement links TRBV20-1 to TRBJ2-1; lacking DNA, the TRBD1 call made by TCRdb goes unchecked. Sequenced input: blood. The sequence was obtained from a human donor with ulcerative colitis or Crohn's disease, or a healthy co-twin of an affected twin (not recorded which). The CDR3 reads CSVDTGKSYNEQFF.